What follows are 27 T cell receptor beta chains derived from one specimen sequenced in a study of neurological immune-mediated disorders. TCRdb redid the calling of the 5' RACE reads with MiXCR, one entry per CDR3 protein. The sample lists about 74,000 distinct CDR3 sequences; around 5.2% were seen once. Sample: PBMCs. These receptors all stem from a man younger than 30 with multiple sclerosis.

Notes on this clonotype: A much bigger clone sits one base away, suggesting this may be a read error. The CDR3 protein is CASSPGGGQPRHF. The CDR3 bases are TGTGCCAGCAGCCCGGGGGGCGGTCAGCCCCGGCATTTT. The J gene is TRBJ1-5, the V gene TRBV5-6; the D gene is possibly TRBD1 (6 bases). CDR3 size: 13 residues. Germline V lookup: CDR1 SGHDT, CDR2 YYEEEE.

This clonotype appeared many times. V usage is TRBV24-1 and J usage is TRBJ2-1, with D maybe TRBD2 (5 bases). V was shortened by 4 bases and J by 2 bases, with 11 bases between the two germline ends. The CDR3 length is 15 residues. CDR1 and CDR2 from the germline V gene are KGHDR and SFDVKD. The CDR3 region is CATSDSLVPYNEQFF. For the CDR3, the DNA is TGTGCCACCAGTGACTCACTAGTTCCCTACAATGAGCAGTTCTTC.

This clonotype has at least ten counts. V gene TRBV20-1 combines with J gene TRBJ2-4, with 8 bases aligning to TRBD2. Germline loops: CDR1 DFQATT, CDR2 SNEGSKA (reference sequence). CDR3 length equals 12 residues. J was trimmed by 5 bases and V by 4 bases; bases with no gene match: 1. The CDR3 reads CSAKRGQNIQYF. DNA for the CDR3: TGCAGTGCTAAGCGGGGGCAAAACATTCAGTACTTC.

This clonotype has a count of ten or more. The chain employs TRBV12-3 or TRBV12-4 and TRBJ1-5, with D unresolved. V was cut by 5 bases and J by 8 bases, with 13 bases left in between. CDR3 size: 13 residues. The CDR3 reads CASSPESPKPQHF. DNA for the CDR3: TGTGCCAGCAGTCCTGAGTCCCCCAAGCCCCAGCATTTT.

This clonotype has a count of ten or more. The rearrangement links TRBV3-1 to TRBJ1-5; D ambiguous. V lost 1 base to trimming and J lost 1 base, with 5 bases between them. Germline CDR1 LGHDT, CDR2 YNNKEL (reference sequence). The length of the CDR3 is 14 residues. The CDR3 protein is CASSQGISNQPQHF. In DNA, the CDR3 is TGTGCCAGCAGCCAAGGGATCAGCAATCAGCCCCAGCATTTT.

This clonotype occurred many times. The J gene is TRBJ2-1, the V gene TRBV7-9, with 12 positions matching TRBD1. The CDR3 contains 18 residues. Germline V gene sequence: CDR1 SEHNR, CDR2 FQNEAQ (reference sequence). The trim removed 5 bases at V and 6 bases at J, leaving 14 bases unmatched. In DNA, the CDR3 is TGTGCCAGCAGCGGACGAATCCGGGACAGGGGGCGCCCCAATGAGCAGTTCTTC. Protein sequence: CASSGRIRDRGRPNEQFF.

This clonotype was seen at least ten times. The genes are TRBV5-1 and TRBJ2-1; 7 positions agree with TRBD1. V was clipped by 0 bases and J by 7 bases; unmatched bases: 1. The CDR3 sequence is 13 residues long. Germline CDR1 and CDR2: SGHRS and YFSETQ. The CDR3, as DNA: TGCGCCAGCAGCTTGGCGACAGGGAATGAGCAGTTCTTC. It specifies CASSLATGNEQFF. Combining the CDR3 with reference TRBV5-1 and TRBJ2-1 gives the whole variable domain KAGVTQTPRYLIKTRGQQVTLSCSPISGHRSVSWYQQTPGQGLQFLFEYFSETQRNKGNFPGRFSGRQFSNSRSEMNVSTLELGDSALYLCASSLATGNEQFFGPGTRLTVL.

About this clonotype: The junction shows a germline mismatch at one end, possibly a read error. The chain has TRBV11-2 and TRBJ1-1, with no clear D. CDR1 and CDR2 (germline): SGHAT, FQNNGV. This CDR3 is 15 amino acids long. The CDR3 here is CASSLEGFLNTEGFF. Here the CDR3 DNA reads TGTGCCAGCAGCTTAGAGGGTTTCCTGAACACTGAAGGTTTCTTT.

This clonotype was counted at least ten times. The genes are TRBV5-1 and TRBJ2-5; D remains ambiguous. Germline CDR1 reads SGHRS; CDR2 reads YFSETQ. This CDR3 comprises 13 residues. Trimming pared 2 bases from V and 4 bases from J, leaving 9 bases between. CDR3 amino acids: CASSFQEGETQYF. The CDR3 DNA is TGCGCCAGCAGCTTCCAGGAAGGAGAGACCCAGTACTTC.

The chain combines TRBV5-1 with TRBJ2-7, with TRBD2 matching over 9 bases. V trimming: 0 bases; J trimming: 7 bases; junction bases outside the gene matches: 14. Germline lookup yields CDR1 SGHRS and CDR2 YFSETQ. This CDR3 is built from 17 residues. The CDR3 sequence is CASSLAGGSGRTKEQYF. In DNA form, the CDR3 reads TGCGCCAGCAGCTTGGCCGGGGGCAGCGGGAGGACGAAAGAGCAGTACTTC.

On this clonotype itself: A much larger clone differs from this one at a single base, so this may be a read error. This chain links TRBV6-6 with TRBJ1-1; D is unresolved. The length of the CDR3 is 13 residues. The germline V and J ends were trimmed by 2 bases and 3 bases, with 7 bases remaining between them. Germline V gives CDR1 MNHNY, CDR2 SVGAGI (reference sequence). CDR3 bases: TGTGCCAGCAGTTACAAAAGGGACACTGAAGCTTTCTTT. Its protein is CASSYKRDTEAFF.

Many counts were recorded for this clonotype. The chain uses TRBV5-1 and TRBJ2-7; TRBD2 aligns across 9 bases. Germline V gives CDR1 SGHRS, CDR2 YFSETQ. The CDR3 is 15 residues long. V shed 0 bases, J shed 5 bases, and the junction held 6 bases outside the gene matches. The CDR3 DNA is TGCGCCAGCAGCTTGGGTACTAGCGGGCCTAACGAGCAGTACTTC. Translation: CASSLGTSGPNEQYF.

This clonotype has at least ten counts. The chain combines TRBV7-9 with TRBJ2-1; D is unresolved. Germline CDR1 SEHNR, CDR2 FQNEAQ (reference sequence). Trimming cost V 0 bases and J 0 bases, with 3 bases left between them. CDR3 size: 14 residues. CDR3 in DNA: TGTGCCAGCAGCTTAGCGAGCTCCTACAATGAGCAGTTCTTC. Amino acids: CASSLASSYNEQFF. Using reference TRBV7-9 and TRBJ2-1 for the parts outside the CDR3, the full variable domain is DTGVSQNPRHKITKRGQNVTFRCDPISEHNRLYWYRQTLGQGPEFLTYFQNEAQLEKSRLLSDRFSAERPKGSFSTLEIQRTEQGDSAMYLCASSLASSYNEQFFGPGTRLTVL.

About this clonotype: This may stem from a read error, because a much larger clone lies one nucleotide away. The rearrangement uses TRBV28 and TRBJ1-6, with D tentatively TRBD1 (5 bases). Trimming cost V 3 bases and J 5 bases, with 11 bases left between them. This CDR3 is built from 15 residues. Germline loops: CDR1 MDHEN, CDR2 SYDVKM. CDR3 loop: CASSFGTTDNSPLHF. The CDR3 DNA reads TGTGCCAGCAGTTTCGGGACTACAGATAATTCACCCCTCCACTTT.

As to this clonotype: A much larger clone lies one base from this, so it may be a read error. The chain has TRBV5-1 and TRBJ2-2; 7 bases map to TRBD2. CDR3 length: 15 amino acids. The ends lost 5 bases at V and 5 bases at J; junction bases unmatched: 9. Germline V gene data show CDR1 as SGHRS and CDR2 as YFSETQ. The CDR3 reads CASRLADTLTGELFF. The DNA of the CDR3 is TGCGCCAGCAGGCTAGCGGACACTCTTACCGGGGAGCTGTTTTTT.

This clonotype appeared many times. The chain recombines TRBV12-3 or TRBV12-4 with TRBJ2-1; 10 bases are shared with TRBD1. The V gene end was trimmed by 6 bases and the J gene end by 4 bases; junction bases not matched to a gene: 6. The CDR3 length is 15 residues. CDR3 sequence: CASRGGTGVYNEQFF. The DNA for the CDR3 is TGTGCCAGCAGGGGCGGGACAGGGGTTTACAATGAGCAGTTCTTC.

This clonotype was seen many times. The chain joins TRBV20-1 to TRBJ2-4; no clear D. The CDR3 totals 13 residues. Germline V gene lookup returns CDR1 DFQATT and CDR2 SNEGSKA (reference sequence). Trimming removed 6 bases from V and 3 bases from J, with 12 bases in between. CDR3 DNA: TGCAGTGCGGAACAGCTTAACAAAAACATTCAGTACTTC. Amino acid sequence: CSAEQLNKNIQYF.

Details on this clonotype: A much larger clone is a single base away; this may be a read error. The chain couples TRBV6-2 or TRBV6-3 to TRBJ1-2; no clear D. The CDR3 runs 14 residues. Trimming shortened V by 7 bases and J by 4 bases, and 16 bases separated the two germline ends. CDR1 is MNHEY and CDR2 is SVGEGT in the germline V gene. The CDR3 bases are TGTGCCAGCACCTTTACGACTAGTGGCTATGGCTACACCTTC. Translating gives CASTFTTSGYGYTF.

Many counts were recorded for this clonotype. V and J are TRBV7-2 and TRBJ2-7; 8 nucleotides match TRBD2. Germline lookup yields CDR1 SGHTA and CDR2 FQGNSA. The V and J ends lost 0 bases and 5 bases, in that order; junction bases with no gene match: 15. The length of the CDR3 is 18 residues. CDR3 in amino acids: CASSLAREGRGRPHEQYF. As DNA, the CDR3 is TGTGCCAGCAGCTTAGCCCGGGAGGGTCGCGGGAGGCCCCACGAGCAGTACTTC. Supplemented by reference TRBV7-2 and TRBJ2-7, the full variable domain reads GAGVSQSPSNKVTEKGKDVELRCDPISGHTALYWYRQSLGQGLEFLIYFQGNSAPDKSGLPSDRFSAERTGGSVSTLTIQRTQQEDSAVYLCASSLAREGRGRPHEQYFGPGTRLTVT.

This clonotype was counted ten times or more. The chain combines TRBV10-3 with TRBJ1-5; the D is unclear. The V and J ends lost 0 bases and 7 bases respectively, with 7 bases between them. The CDR3 runs 13 residues. The germline CDR1 and CDR2 sequences are ENHRY and SYGVKD. CDR3 DNA: TGTGCCATCAGTGAGTCCTCGGGGCAGCCCCAGCATTTT. This encodes CAISESSGQPQHF.

This clonotype appeared many times. This chain links TRBV5-1 with TRBJ2-3, with D unclear. The CDR3 contains 14 residues. In germline, CDR1 is SGHRS, CDR2 YFSETQ. Between the trimmed V and J ends, which lost 1 base and 1 base, there was a span of 7 bases. CDR3 residues: CASSLRAGTDTQYF. The CDR3 DNA reads as TGCGCCAGCAGCTTGCGGGCTGGCACAGATACGCAGTATTTT.

In the case of this clonotype: This may stem from a read error, because a much larger clone lies one nucleotide away. The V call is TRBV5-5, the J call TRBJ2-3, with TRBD2 as a possible D gene (6 bases). Per germline, CDR1 SGHKS and CDR2 YYEKEE (reference sequence). This CDR3 has 13 amino acids. The CDR3: CVSSLEGPDTQYF. CDR3 sequence (DNA): TGTGTCAGCAGCTTGGAGGGCCCAGATACGCAGTATTTT. The variable domain in full, with the rest retrieved from reference TRBV5-5 and TRBJ2-3, is DAGVTQSPTHLIKTRGQQVTLRCSPISGHKSVSWYQQVLGQGPQFIFQYYEKEERGRGNFPDRFSARQFPNYSSELNVNALLLGDSALYLCVSSLEGPDTQYFGPGTRLTVL.

This clonotype was counted many times. The V gene is TRBV7-2, the J gene TRBJ2-1, with a weak D call TRBD1 (5 bases). Between the trimmed V and J ends, which lost 4 bases and 0 bases, there was a span of 13 bases. This CDR3 has 16 amino acids. CDR1 and CDR2 (germline): SGHTA, FQGNSA. The CDR3 here is CASSWGFVSSYNEQFF. The CDR3 DNA reads as TGTGCCAGCAGCTGGGGCTTCGTAAGCTCCTACAATGAGCAGTTCTTC.

There are a few counts of this clonotype. The chain uses TRBV5-5 and TRBJ1-1, with a weak D call TRBD1 (6 bases). The CDR3 is 15 residues long. V lost 0 bases to trimming and J lost 0 bases, with 9 bases between them. Germline values: CDR1 SGHKS, CDR2 YYEKEE (reference sequence). The CDR3 sequence: CASSLDRGLNTEAFF. In nucleotides, the CDR3 is TGTGCCAGCAGCTTGGATCGGGGGCTGAACACTGAAGCTTTCTTT.

This clonotype was recorded many times. The J gene is TRBJ2-3, the V gene TRBV11-1; 10 bases line up with TRBD2. V was pared by 4 bases and J by 2 bases, with 15 bases of the junction left unmatched. CDR3 length: 19 amino acids. Per the germline V gene, CDR1 is SGHAT and CDR2 is FQDESV (reference sequence). This CDR3 reads CASSSARVSSGRNTDTQYF. The CDR3 DNA sequence: TGTGCCAGCAGCTCCGCCCGCGTCTCTAGCGGGAGAAACACAGATACGCAGTATTTT.

At least ten counts were recorded for this clonotype. V usage is TRBV25-1 and J usage is TRBJ2-7; 7 positions match TRBD1. The CDR3 contains 15 residues. V was clipped by 3 bases and J by 4 bases; unmatched bases: 9. CDR1 and CDR2 (germline): MGHDK, SYGVNS. The CDR3 bases are TGTGCCAGCAGTGAGGGGAACAGGGGTAAATACGAGCAGTACTTC. Its translation is CASSEGNRGKYEQYF.

Ten or more counts support this clonotype. J is TRBJ2-2 and V is TRBV5-1; TRBD2 matches 11 bases. From germline, CDR1 is SGHRS and CDR2 YFSETQ. The CDR3 spans 18 residues. V shed 1 base and J 0 bases; nucleotides not matched to a gene: 5. The CDR3 DNA follows: TGCGCCAGCAGCTTGCCAGCTAGCGGGGGGACGAACACCGGGGAGCTGTTTTTT. Translation: CASSLPASGGTNTGELFF.